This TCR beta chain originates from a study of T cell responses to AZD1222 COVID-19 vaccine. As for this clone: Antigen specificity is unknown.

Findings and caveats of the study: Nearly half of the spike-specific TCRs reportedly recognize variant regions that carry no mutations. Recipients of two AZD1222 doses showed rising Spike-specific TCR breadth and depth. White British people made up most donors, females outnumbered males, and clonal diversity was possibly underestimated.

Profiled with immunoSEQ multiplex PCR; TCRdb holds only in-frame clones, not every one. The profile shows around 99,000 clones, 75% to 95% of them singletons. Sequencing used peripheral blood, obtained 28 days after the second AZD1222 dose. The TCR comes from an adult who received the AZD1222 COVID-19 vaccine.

The chain's CDR3 is CASSHRGGGYEQYF. The CDR3 DNA sequence: TGTGCCAGCAGCCATAGAGGGGGAGGCTACGAGCAGTACTTC. This chain links TRBV13 with TRBJ2-7; perhaps D is TRBD1 or TRBD2 (6 bases each). V lost 5 bases to trimming and J lost 3 bases, with 14 bases between them. The CDR3 sequence is 14 residues long. The germline V gene has CDR1 PRHDT and CDR2 FYEKMQ (reference sequence).